This is a list of T cell receptor beta chains from one sample in a study of shared clonotypes between healthy human individuals. Profiled with immunoSEQ multiplex PCR; TCRdb holds only in-frame clones, not every one. This table has over 2 million clones, approximately 90% appearing once. The sequenced sample consisted of naive CD4+ T cells from PBMCs. The receptors derive from a man in his late teens or twenties in good health. Some clones in this sample may be carry-over from other donors' samples. Each CDR3 is given with its conserved first and last residue. The D gene is left open where the match is weak. Only some rows state a clone size, as once, few, many or a class for expanded clones.

clone size: .
V gene: TRBV5-4
D gene: TRBD1
J gene: TRBJ2-4
CDR3 DNA: TGTGCCAGCAGCCATCAGACAGGGGCCAAAAACATTCAGTACTTC
CDR3 protein: CASSHQTGAKNIQYF

clone size: .
V gene: TRBV6-4
D gene: .
J gene: TRBJ1-5
CDR3 DNA: TGTGCCAGCAGCTGGGACCAAAATCAGCCCCAGCATTTT
CDR3 protein: CASSWDQNQPQHF

clone size: .
V gene: TRBV27
D gene: .
J gene: TRBJ2-1
CDR3 DNA: TGTGCCAGCAGTCTCCGCCGGGACGGGAATGAGCAGTTCTTC
CDR3 protein: CASSLRRDGNEQFF

clone size: .
V gene: TRBV6-5
D gene: .
J gene: TRBJ1-6
CDR3 DNA: TGTGCCAGCAGGACTGACAAGCGTAATAATTCACCCCTCCACTTT
CDR3 protein: CASRTDKRNNSPLHF

clone size: .
V gene: TRBV7-2
D gene: .
J gene: TRBJ2-3
CDR3 DNA: TGTGCCAGCAGCTCCCGGAGTACAGGGGATACGCAGTATTTT
CDR3 protein: CASSSRSTGDTQYF

clone size: few
V gene: TRBV10-1
D gene: TRBD1
J gene: TRBJ1-1
CDR3 DNA: TGCGCCAGCAGACCGACAGGGCTGGACACTGAAGCTTTCTTT
CDR3 protein: CASRPTGLDTEAFF

clone size: .
V gene: TRBV14
D gene: TRBD1
J gene: TRBJ2-6
CDR3 DNA: TGTGCCAGCAGCCTCCGACAGGGGGCAGGTCCCGGGGCCAACGTCCTGACTTTC
CDR3 protein: CASSLRQGAGPGANVLTF

clone size: .
V gene: TRBV2
D gene: .
J gene: TRBJ1-5
CDR3 DNA: TGTGCCAGCAGTGGGGGGGATCAGCCCCAGCATTTT
CDR3 protein: CASSGGDQPQHF

clone size: .
V gene: TRBV27
D gene: TRBD2
J gene: TRBJ2-1
CDR3 DNA: TGTGCCAGCAGGCAACCCGGGACTAGCGGGGCCAATGAGCAGTTCTTC
CDR3 protein: CASRQPGTSGANEQFF

clone size: .
V gene: TRBV7-3
D gene: .
J gene: TRBJ2-7
CDR3 DNA: TGTGCCAGCAGCTTGTGGGGCCCTACCTACGAGCAGTACTTC
CDR3 protein: CASSLWGPTYEQYF

clone size: .
V gene: TRBV28
D gene: .
J gene: TRBJ1-5
CDR3 DNA: TGTGCCATTATCGGGAATAACGGTCAGCCCCAGCATTTT
CDR3 protein: CAIIGNNGQPQHF

clone size: .
V gene: TRBV28
D gene: TRBD1
J gene: TRBJ2-1
CDR3 DNA: TGTGCCAGCACCAAAGGGGGCCCAGGGGCTTTAAATGAGCAGTTCTTC
CDR3 protein: CASTKGGPGALNEQFF

clone size: .
V gene: TRBV19
D gene: .
J gene: TRBJ1-1
CDR3 DNA: TGTGCCAGTAGTATAATGGGCACTGAAGCTTTCTTT
CDR3 protein: CASSIMGTEAFF

clone size: .
V gene: TRBV27
D gene: TRBD1
J gene: TRBJ2-1
CDR3 DNA: TGTGCCAGCAGTCTCACCGGGACAGGGTACAATGAGCAGTTCTTC
CDR3 protein: CASSLTGTGYNEQFF

clone size: .
V gene: TRBV11-2
D gene: TRBD2
J gene: TRBJ2-2
CDR3 DNA: TGTGCCAGCAGGGCCATTCGAGGGACTAGCGGGAGATCGTCTCGGGAGCTGTTTTTT
CDR3 protein: CASRAIRGTSGRSSRELFF

clone size: .
V gene: TRBV6-5
D gene: TRBD2
J gene: TRBJ2-7
CDR3 DNA: TGTGCCAGCAGAAAGGGAGGGAGCTACGAGCAGTACTTC
CDR3 protein: CASRKGGSYEQYF

clone size: .
V gene: TRBV30
D gene: .
J gene: TRBJ2-7
CDR3 DNA: TGTGCCTGGAGTGTACGGTGGCAGCTAGCCTACGAGCAGTACTTC
CDR3 protein: CAWSVRWQLAYEQYF

clone size: once
V gene: TRBV29-1
D gene: TRBD1
J gene: TRBJ2-3
CDR3 DNA: TGCAGCGGGGGACAGTCTAGCACAGATACGCAGTATTTT
CDR3 protein: CSGGQSSTDTQYF

clone size: .
V gene: TRBV19
D gene: .
J gene: TRBJ1-5
CDR3 DNA: TGTGCCAGTAGTACGTCAGGGTTGAATCAGCCCCAGCATTTT
CDR3 protein: CASSTSGLNQPQHF

clone size: .
V gene: TRBV5-1
D gene: .
J gene: TRBJ2-3
CDR3 DNA: TGCGCCAGCAGCTTGGACAGGCGCACAGATACGCAGTATTTT
CDR3 protein: CASSLDRRTDTQYF

clone size: .
V gene: TRBV7-2
D gene: .
J gene: TRBJ2-3
CDR3 DNA: TGTGCCAGCAGCTTAGTAGGGCTAGCTGCTGGAGATACGCAGTATTTT
CDR3 protein: CASSLVGLAAGDTQYF

clone size: .
V gene: TRBV18
D gene: TRBD1
J gene: TRBJ1-4
CDR3 DNA: TGTGCCAGCTCACCCGAGGGACAGGGGAATGAAAAACTGTTTTTT
CDR3 protein: CASSPEGQGNEKLFF

clone size: once
V gene: TRBV6-6
D gene: .
J gene: TRBJ2-1
CDR3 DNA: TGTGCCAGCAGTTATGACTCCTACAATGAGCAGTTCTTC
CDR3 protein: CASSYDSYNEQFF

clone size: .
V gene: TRBV10-3
D gene: .
J gene: TRBJ2-2
CDR3 DNA: TGTGCCAGCCTAGATTTCGCGCGCAAGACCCTTACCGGGGAGCTGTTTTTT
CDR3 protein: CASLDFARKTLTGELFF

clone size: .
V gene: TRBV4-3
D gene: .
J gene: TRBJ2-7
CDR3 DNA: TGCGCCAGCAGCCTGTCGGCCGGAGCGGAGCCTTCCTACGAGCAGTACTTC
CDR3 protein: CASSLSAGAEPSYEQYF

clone size: .
V gene: TRBV7-8
D gene: .
J gene: TRBJ1-2
CDR3 DNA: TGTGCCAGCAGCTCCGCCTGGGCAGGAGGGGAGTATGGCTACACCTTC
CDR3 protein: CASSSAWAGGEYGYTF

clone size: once
V gene: TRBV2
D gene: TRBD1
J gene: TRBJ1-1
CDR3 DNA: TGTGCCAGCAGGCTAAAACAGGGGTACACTGAAGCTTTCTTT
CDR3 protein: CASRLKQGYTEAFF

clone size: .
V gene: TRBV19
D gene: .
J gene: TRBJ2-7
CDR3 DNA: TGTGCCAGTAGTCCCCCTCGCGGGGCGTCCTACGAGCAGTACTTC
CDR3 protein: CASSPPRGASYEQYF

clone size: .
V gene: TRBV6-4
D gene: TRBD2
J gene: TRBJ2-1
CDR3 DNA: TGTGCCAGCAGGAGGCTAGCGGGGGGGGTCAATGAGCAGTTCTTC
CDR3 protein: CASRRLAGGVNEQFF

clone size: once
V gene: TRBV28
D gene: TRBD1
J gene: TRBJ1-2
CDR3 DNA: TGTGCCAGCAGGCCCAGGGGGCTGGGGTATGGCTACACCTTC
CDR3 protein: CASRPRGLGYGYTF

clone size: .
V gene: TRBV6-5
D gene: .
J gene: TRBJ1-2
CDR3 DNA: TGTGCCAGCAGTCGCCTTGACAGTAACTATGGCTACACCTTC
CDR3 protein: CASSRLDSNYGYTF

clone size: .
V gene: TRBV28
D gene: TRBD1
J gene: TRBJ1-3
CDR3 DNA: TGTGCCAGCAGTTTATCCCAGGGGGCTGGAAACACCATATATTTT
CDR3 protein: CASSLSQGAGNTIYF